These 15 T cell receptor beta chains share one sample of origin, sequenced in a study of blood T cell repertoires in COVID-19. Some clones are missing from TCRdb's copy, which holds only in-frame ones; the method was immunoSEQ multiplex PCR. Here the sample spans a few hundred thousand clones, 85% being singletons. Sequenced input: PBMCs or T cells enriched from blood (not recorded which). The receptors were sampled from a woman aged 45-60 years who had recovered from COVID-19.

This chain connects TRBV7-2 to TRBJ2-2; D is perhaps TRBD1 (5 bases). Looked up from germline, CDR1 is SGHTA and CDR2 is FQGNSA. This CDR3 region has 15 residues. Trimming left V 1 base short and J 3 bases short, with 9 bases between. The CDR3 nucleotides read TGTGCCAGCAGCTTAGTCAGGGTCGACACCGGGGAGCTGTTTTTT. Its translation: CASSLVRVDTGELFF. Full variable domain (remainder filled in from reference TRBV7-2 and TRBJ2-2): GAGVSQSPSNKVTEKGKDVELRCDPISGHTALYWYRQSLGQGLEFLIYFQGNSAPDKSGLPSDRFSAERTGGSVSTLTIQRTQQEDSAVYLCASSLVRVDTGELFFGEGSRLTVL.

This rearrangement joins TRBV9 to TRBJ2-7; D ambiguous. V lost 1 base and J lost 0, with 8 bases in between. Germline V gives CDR1 SGDLS, CDR2 YYNGEE. The CDR3 totals 14 residues. Written as DNA, the CDR3 is TGTGCCAGCAGCGTACGGTTGAGCTCCTACGAGCAGTACTTC. This encodes CASSVRLSSYEQYF.

V and J are TRBV6-1 and TRBJ1-3; D is undetermined. The germline V gene encodes CDR1 MNHNS and CDR2 SASEGT. Trimming took off 6 bases at V and 2 bases at J, with 14 bases between the two ends. The CDR3 loop spans 15 amino acids. This CDR3 is CASRKARSPGNTIYF. The CDR3 bases are TGTGCCAGCAGAAAAGCCCGGTCCCCTGGAAACACCATATATTTT.

This clone showed up just once. This chain links TRBV30 with TRBJ1-6; no clear D. The CDR3 has 10 amino acids. Per germline, CDR1 GTSNPN and CDR2 SVGIG (reference sequence). The V gene lost 8 bases and the J gene lost 9 bases, with 8 bases spanning the gap. CDR3 sequence: CAQGSSPLHF. Here the CDR3 DNA reads TGTGCCCAAGGGAGTTCACCCCTCCACTTT. The full variable domain, its missing parts supplied by reference TRBV30 and TRBJ1-6, is SQTIHQWPATLVQPVGSPLSLECTVEGTSNPNLYWYRQAAGRGLQLLFYSVGIGQISSEVPQNLSASRPQDRQFILSSKKLLLSDSGFYLCAQGSSPLHFGNGTRLTVT.

The rearrangement links TRBV2 to TRBJ1-2; D not certain. The V and J ends lost 5 bases and 2 bases respectively, with 15 bases between them. The CDR3 totals 15 residues. The germline V gene encodes CDR1 SNHLY and CDR2 FYNNEI. The CDR3 coding sequence is TGTGCCAGCAGTCTAATTCAGAGCGCCAACTATGGCTACACCTTC. Protein: CASSLIQSANYGYTF.

This chain links TRBV9 with TRBJ2-7; 8 nucleotides match TRBD1. The CDR3 loop spans 15 amino acids. V lost 3 bases, J lost 0 bases, and 5 bases stayed unmatched. CDR1 and CDR2 from the germline V gene are SGDLS and YYNGEE. The CDR3 nucleotides are TGTGCCAGCAGCGCTACCGGGACAGGCTCCTACGAGCAGTACTTC. Translation: CASSATGTGSYEQYF.

The chain links TRBV11-2 to TRBJ1-2, with TRBD1 identical over 8 bases. The CDR3 totals 13 residues. V was clipped by 5 bases and J by 4 bases; unmatched bases: 3. Germline loops: CDR1 SGHAT, CDR2 FQNNGV. CDR3 sequence: CASSPTGGYGYTF. The CDR3 DNA sequence: TGTGCCAGCAGCCCAACAGGGGGCTATGGCTACACCTTC.

This clone has just a few counts. The V and J genes are TRBV19 and TRBJ1-4, with 7 bases aligning to TRBD1. Trimming at V came to 6 bases and at J to 3 bases, leaving 7 bases not matched to a gene. The germline gives CDR1 LNHDA, CDR2 SQIVND (reference sequence). The length of the CDR3 is 15 residues. The CDR3 spells CASSPTGTANEKLFF. In DNA, the CDR3 is TGTGCCAGTAGCCCGACCGGGACAGCTAATGAAAAACTGTTTTTT.

This chain uses TRBV30 with TRBJ1-1; D call uncertain. With 1 base removed from V and 7 bases from J, the gap between germline ends came to 10 bases. Germline CDR1 GTSNPN, CDR2 SVGIG (reference sequence). The CDR3 is 12 amino acids. CDR3 sequence: CAWSDSGFEAFF. For the CDR3, the DNA is TGTGCCTGGAGTGATTCGGGGTTTGAAGCTTTCTTT. Full variable domain (outside the CDR3, taken from reference TRBV30 and TRBJ1-1): SQTIHQWPATLVQPVGSPLSLECTVEGTSNPNLYWYRQAAGRGLQLLFYSVGIGQISSEVPQNLSASRPQDRQFILSSKKLLLSDSGFYLCAWSDSGFEAFFGQGTRLTVV.

This chain uses TRBV19 with TRBJ1-5; TRBD1 is a possible D gene (5 bases). Trimming removed 1 base at V and 7 bases at J, with 14 bases between. The CDR3 runs to 15 residues. Looked up from germline, CDR1 is LNHDA and CDR2 is SQIVND (reference sequence). The DNA of the CDR3 is TGTGCCAGTAGTATAGTTTGGCCATGGGGCCAGCCCCAGCATTTT. This translates into CASSIVWPWGQPQHF.

The chain links TRBV5-6 to TRBJ2-5, with D maybe TRBD2 (5 bases). CDR1 is SGHDT and CDR2 is YYEEEE in the germline V gene. This CDR3 spans 14 amino acids. Trimming stripped 4 bases from V and 2 bases from J, with 12 bases between. In nucleotides, the CDR3 is TGTGCCAGCAGCCCTAGCCTGGTACAAGAGACCCAGTACTTC. Residues: CASSPSLVQETQYF.

The J gene is TRBJ2-5, the V gene TRBV5-4; D might be TRBD1 (6 bases). This CDR3 region has 16 residues. V lost 2 bases, J lost 5 bases, and 19 bases lay in between. The germline CDR1 and CDR2 sequences are SGHNT and YYREEE (reference sequence). CDR3 nucleotides: TGTGCCAGCAGCTTTGGGGTTGGGGGCAACGGGGAGACCCAGTACTTC. It specifies CASSFGVGGNGETQYF.

The table lists this clone with many counts. The chain employs TRBV30 and TRBJ1-5, with D possibly matching TRBD1 (5 bases). Trimming cost V 5 bases and J 0 bases, with 11 bases left between them. The germline gives CDR1 GTSNPN, CDR2 SVGIG (reference sequence). The CDR3 is 14 amino acids. CDR3 amino acids: CAWATVNSNQPQHF. The CDR3, as DNA: TGTGCCTGGGCGACAGTGAATAGCAATCAGCCCCAGCATTTT.

This clone occurred once. The gene calls are TRBV4-1 and TRBJ2-3, with TRBD2 identical over 15 bases. CDR1 and CDR2 (germline): MGHRA, YSYEKL. CDR3 size: 21 residues. Trimming at V came to 1 base and at J to 6 bases, leaving 17 bases not matched to a gene. In DNA form, the CDR3 reads TGCGCCAGCAGCCAAGGGTATGGGACTAGCGGGGGGTACTTGGGGACTGATACGCAGTATTTT. Its protein is CASSQGYGTSGGYLGTDTQYF.

V usage is TRBV4-1 and J usage is TRBJ1-4; 8 bases line up with TRBD1. The V segment lost 4 bases and the J segment 0 bases; nucleotides outside the gene matches: 4. Germline loops: CDR1 MGHRA, CDR2 YSYEKL. The CDR3 contains 16 residues. The DNA of the CDR3 is TGCGCCAGCAGCCGAGGACAGGGCACAACTAATGAAAAACTGTTTTTT. Translation: CASSRGQGTTNEKLFF.